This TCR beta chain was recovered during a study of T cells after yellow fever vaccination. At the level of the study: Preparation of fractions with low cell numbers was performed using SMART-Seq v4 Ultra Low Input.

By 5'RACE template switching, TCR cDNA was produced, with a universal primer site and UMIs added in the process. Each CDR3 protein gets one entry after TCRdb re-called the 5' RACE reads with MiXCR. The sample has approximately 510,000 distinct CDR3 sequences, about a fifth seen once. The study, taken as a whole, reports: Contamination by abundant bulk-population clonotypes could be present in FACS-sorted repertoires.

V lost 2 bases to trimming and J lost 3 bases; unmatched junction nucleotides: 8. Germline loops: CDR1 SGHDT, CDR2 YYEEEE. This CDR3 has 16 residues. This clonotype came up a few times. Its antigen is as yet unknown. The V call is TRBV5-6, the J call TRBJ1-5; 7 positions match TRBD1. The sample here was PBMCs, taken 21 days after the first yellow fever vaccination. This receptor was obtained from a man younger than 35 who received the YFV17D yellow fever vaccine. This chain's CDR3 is CASSFQTGEVNQPQHF. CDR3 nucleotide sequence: TGTGCCAGCAGCTTTCAAACAGGGGAGGTCAATCAGCCCCAGCATTTT.